This T cell receptor (beta chain) was retrieved from a study of cytomegalovirus exposure and HLA in healthy donors. TCRdb's table, derived via immunoSEQ multiplex PCR, lists solely in-frame clones and lacks some. The table includes some 320,000 clones, 87% detected once. Study-level points and caveats: Cytomegalovirus-associated TCR beta chains were listed, numbering approximately 150.

Trimming left V 4 bases short and J 0 bases short, with 19 bases between. CDR1 and CDR2 (germline): SGHNT, YENEEA. CDR3 length equals 17 residues. On this clone itself: The antigen is unknown.

V gene TRBV11-3 combines with J gene TRBJ2-7; weak D call: TRBD2 (6 bases). Sequencing was done on a sample of PBMCs. This receptor was identified in a woman aged 25-40 years in good health and CMV-seropositive. CDR3 sequence: CASSSGGVWGFSYEQYF. The CDR3 DNA reads TGTGCCAGCAGCTCCGGGGGAGTGTGGGGCTTCTCCTACGAGCAGTACTTC.